This TCR beta chain came from a study of T cell responses to AZD1222 COVID-19 vaccine. CDR3 size: 17 residues. The V end lost 6 bases, the J end lost 8 bases, and 25 bases lay between the germline ends. Germline V lookup: CDR1 MNHEY, CDR2 SMNVEV (reference sequence). Assay used: immunoSEQ multiplex PCR; TCRdb lists only in-frame clones, some missing. The table includes about 110,000 clones, 75% to 90% detected once. The sequence was collected from an adult in good health. The material was peripheral blood, obtained on day 0 of AZD1222 vaccination. The chain joins TRBV27 to TRBJ1-4; a weak D match, TRBD1 (6 bases). The CDR3 sequence is CASSPDQLGAFGEKLFF. In DNA, the CDR3 is TGTGCCAGCAGCCCCGACCAACTGGGGGCTTTTGGCGAAAAACTGTTTTTT.